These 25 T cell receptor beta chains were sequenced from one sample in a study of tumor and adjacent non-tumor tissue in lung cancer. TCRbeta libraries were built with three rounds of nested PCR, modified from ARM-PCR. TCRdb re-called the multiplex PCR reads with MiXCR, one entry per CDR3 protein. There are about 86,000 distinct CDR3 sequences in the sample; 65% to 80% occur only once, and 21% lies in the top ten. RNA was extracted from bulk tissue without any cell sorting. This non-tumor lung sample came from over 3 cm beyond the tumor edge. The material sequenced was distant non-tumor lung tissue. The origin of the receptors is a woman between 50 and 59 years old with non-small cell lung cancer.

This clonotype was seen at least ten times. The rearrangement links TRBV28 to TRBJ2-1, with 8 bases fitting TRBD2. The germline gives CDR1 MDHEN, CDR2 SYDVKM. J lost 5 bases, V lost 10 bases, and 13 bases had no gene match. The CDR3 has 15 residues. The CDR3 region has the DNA TGTGCCACCCGGGTGGGCGGGAGGAAGAACAATGAGCAGTTCTTC. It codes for CATRVGGRKNNEQFF.

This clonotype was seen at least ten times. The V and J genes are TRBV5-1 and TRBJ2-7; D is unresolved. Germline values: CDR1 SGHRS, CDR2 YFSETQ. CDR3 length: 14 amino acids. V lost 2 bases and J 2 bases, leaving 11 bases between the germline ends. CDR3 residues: CASSLSAGTYEQYF. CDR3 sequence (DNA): TGCGCCAGCAGCTTATCGGCAGGCACCTACGAGCAGTACTTC.

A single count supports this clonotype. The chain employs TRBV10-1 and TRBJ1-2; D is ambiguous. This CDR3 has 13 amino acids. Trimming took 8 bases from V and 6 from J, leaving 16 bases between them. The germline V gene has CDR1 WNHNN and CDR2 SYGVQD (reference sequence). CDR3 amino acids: CASRTRQNDGYTF. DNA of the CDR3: TGCGCCAGCCGTACGAGACAAAATGATGGCTACACCTTC.

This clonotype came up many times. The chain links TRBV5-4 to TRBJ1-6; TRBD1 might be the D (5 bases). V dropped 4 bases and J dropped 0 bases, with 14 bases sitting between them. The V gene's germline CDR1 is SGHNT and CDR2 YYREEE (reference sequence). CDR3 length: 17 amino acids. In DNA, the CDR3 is TGTGCCAGCAGCCTGGGGACGGCCGACTCCTATAATTCACCCCTCCACTTT. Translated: CASSLGTADSYNSPLHF.

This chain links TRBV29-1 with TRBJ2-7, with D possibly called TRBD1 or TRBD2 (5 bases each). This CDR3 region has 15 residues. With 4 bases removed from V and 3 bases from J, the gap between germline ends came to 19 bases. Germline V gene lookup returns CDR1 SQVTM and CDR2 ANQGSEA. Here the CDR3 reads CSVASLWGKDYEQYF. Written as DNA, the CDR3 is TGCAGCGTTGCAAGCTTGTGGGGGAAAGACTACGAGCAGTACTTC.

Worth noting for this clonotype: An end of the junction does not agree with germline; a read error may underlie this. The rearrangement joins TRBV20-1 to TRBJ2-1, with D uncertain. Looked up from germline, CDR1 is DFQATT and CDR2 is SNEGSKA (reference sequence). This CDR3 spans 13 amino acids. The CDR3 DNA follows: TGCAGTGCTAGTGAGGTTATGATAGATGAGCATTTCTTC. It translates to CSASEVMIDEHFF.

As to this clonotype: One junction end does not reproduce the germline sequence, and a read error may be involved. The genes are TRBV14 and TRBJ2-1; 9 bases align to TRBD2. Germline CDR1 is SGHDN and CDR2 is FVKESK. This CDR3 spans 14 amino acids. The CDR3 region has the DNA TGTGTCAGCAGCCAAGAACGACTAGCGGAGGGGCAGTTCTTC. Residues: CVSSQERLAEGQFF.

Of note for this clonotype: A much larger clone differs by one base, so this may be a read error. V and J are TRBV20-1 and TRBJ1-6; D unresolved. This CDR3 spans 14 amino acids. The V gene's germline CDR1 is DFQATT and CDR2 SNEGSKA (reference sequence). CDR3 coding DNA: TGCAGTGCTAGCGGGATTGGCCTTAATTCACCCTTCCACTTT. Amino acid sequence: CSASGIGLNSPFHF.

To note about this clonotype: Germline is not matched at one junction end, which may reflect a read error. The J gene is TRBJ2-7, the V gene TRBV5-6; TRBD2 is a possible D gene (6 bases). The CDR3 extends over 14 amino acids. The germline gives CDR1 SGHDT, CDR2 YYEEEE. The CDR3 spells CASSFVSSGYKQYF. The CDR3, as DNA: TGTGCCAGCAGCTTTGTAAGTAGCGGCTACAAGCAGTACTTC. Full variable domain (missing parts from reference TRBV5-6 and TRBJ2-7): DAGVTQSPTHLIKTRGQQVTLRCSPKSGHDTVSWYQQALGQGPQFIFQYYEEEERQRGNFPDRFSGHQFPNYSSELNVNALLLGDSALYLCASSFVSSGYKQYFGPGTRLTVT.

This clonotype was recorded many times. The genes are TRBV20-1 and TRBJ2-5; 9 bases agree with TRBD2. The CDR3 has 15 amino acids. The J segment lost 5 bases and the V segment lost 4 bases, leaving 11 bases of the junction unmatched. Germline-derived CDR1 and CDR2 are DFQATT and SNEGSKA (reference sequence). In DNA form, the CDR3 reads TGCAGTGCTACCCAGATTAGCGGGAGAGGGGAGACCCAGTACTTC. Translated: CSATQISGRGETQYF.

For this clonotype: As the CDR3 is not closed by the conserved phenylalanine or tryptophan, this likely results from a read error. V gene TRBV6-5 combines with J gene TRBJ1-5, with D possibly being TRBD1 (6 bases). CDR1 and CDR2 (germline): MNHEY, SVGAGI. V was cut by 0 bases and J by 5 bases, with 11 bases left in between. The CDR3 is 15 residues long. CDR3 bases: TGTGCCAGCAGTTACTCAAACGGGGGCGATCAGCCCCAGCATTCT. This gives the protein CASSYSNGGDQPQHS.

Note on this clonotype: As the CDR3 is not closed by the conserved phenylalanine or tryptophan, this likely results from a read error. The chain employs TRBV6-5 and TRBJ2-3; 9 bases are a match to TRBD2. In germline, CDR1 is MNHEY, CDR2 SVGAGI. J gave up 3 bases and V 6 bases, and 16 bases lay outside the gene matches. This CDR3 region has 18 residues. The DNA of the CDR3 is TGTGCCAGCAGCCATGAAAGGGGCGGGAGGGCCACTACAGATACGCAGTATTCT. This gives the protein CASSHERGGRATTDTQYS.

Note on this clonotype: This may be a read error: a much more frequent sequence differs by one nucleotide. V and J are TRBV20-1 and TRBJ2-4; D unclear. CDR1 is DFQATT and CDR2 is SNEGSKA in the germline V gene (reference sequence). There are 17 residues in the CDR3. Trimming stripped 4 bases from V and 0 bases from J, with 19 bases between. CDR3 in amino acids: CSAIDARGRLAKNIQYF. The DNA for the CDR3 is TGCAGTGCTATAGATGCCCGCGGACGACTAGCCAAAAACATTCAGTACTTC.

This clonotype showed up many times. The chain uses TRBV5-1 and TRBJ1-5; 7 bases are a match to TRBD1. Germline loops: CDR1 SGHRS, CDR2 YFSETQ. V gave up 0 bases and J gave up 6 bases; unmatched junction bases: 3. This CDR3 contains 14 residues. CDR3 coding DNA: TGCGCCAGCAGCTTGGCAGGGGACAGTCAGCCCCAGCATTTT. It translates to CASSLAGDSQPQHF.

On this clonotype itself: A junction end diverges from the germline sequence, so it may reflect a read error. CDR3 bases: TGTGCCAGCGGTTACCAGGCTACCTGTGGCTACACCTTC. This sequence encodes CASGYQATCGYTF. The gene calls are TRBV6-2 or TRBV6-3 and TRBJ1-2; no definite D call. The germline CDR1 and CDR2 sequences are MNHEY and SVGEGT. The CDR3 runs 13 residues.

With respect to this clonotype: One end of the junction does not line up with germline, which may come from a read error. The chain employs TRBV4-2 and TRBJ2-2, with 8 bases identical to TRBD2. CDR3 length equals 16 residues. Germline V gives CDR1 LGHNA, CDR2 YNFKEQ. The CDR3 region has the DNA TGTACCAGCAGCGTCGCCGGGACTAGAAACACCGGGGAGCTGTTTTTT. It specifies CTSSVAGTRNTGELFF.

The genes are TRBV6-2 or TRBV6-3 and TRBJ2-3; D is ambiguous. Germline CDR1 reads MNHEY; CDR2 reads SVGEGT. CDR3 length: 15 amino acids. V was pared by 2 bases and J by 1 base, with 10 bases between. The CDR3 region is CASSYSPWGTDTQYF. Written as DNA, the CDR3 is TGTGCCAGCAGTTACAGTCCCTGGGGCACAGATACGCAGTATTTT.

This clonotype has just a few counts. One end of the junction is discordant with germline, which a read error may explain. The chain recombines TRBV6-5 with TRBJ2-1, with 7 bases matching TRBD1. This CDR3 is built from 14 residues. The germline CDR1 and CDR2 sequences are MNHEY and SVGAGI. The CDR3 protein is CVSSDRESYNEQFF. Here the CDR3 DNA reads TGTGTCAGCAGTGACAGGGAATCTTACAATGAGCAGTTCTTC.

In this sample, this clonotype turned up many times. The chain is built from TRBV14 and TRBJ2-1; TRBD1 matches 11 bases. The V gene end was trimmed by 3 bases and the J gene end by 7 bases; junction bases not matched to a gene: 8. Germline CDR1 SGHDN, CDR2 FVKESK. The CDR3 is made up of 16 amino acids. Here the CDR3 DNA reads TGTGCCAGCAGCCACACCCACGGGACAGGGGGGAATGAGCAGTTCTTC. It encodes CASSHTHGTGGNEQFF.

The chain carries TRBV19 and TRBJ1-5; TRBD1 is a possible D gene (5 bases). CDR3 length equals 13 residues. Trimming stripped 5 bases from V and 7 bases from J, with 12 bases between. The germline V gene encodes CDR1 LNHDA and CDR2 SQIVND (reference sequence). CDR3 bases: TGTGCCAGTAGTTTGGCAGGGCGACAGCCCCAGCATTTT. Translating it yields CASSLAGRQPQHF. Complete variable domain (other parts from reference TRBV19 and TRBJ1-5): DGGITQSPKYLFRKEGQNVTLSCEQNLNHDAMYWYRQDPGQGLRLIYYSQIVNDFQKGDIAEGYSVSREKKESFPLTVTSAQKNPTAFYLCASSLAGRQPQHFGDGTRLSIL.

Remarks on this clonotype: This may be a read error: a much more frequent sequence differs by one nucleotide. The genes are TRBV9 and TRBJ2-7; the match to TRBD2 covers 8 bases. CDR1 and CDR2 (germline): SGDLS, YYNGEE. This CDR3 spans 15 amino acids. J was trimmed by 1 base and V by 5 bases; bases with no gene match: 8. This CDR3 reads CASRAGEKASYEQYF. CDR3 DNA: TGTGCCAGCAGAGCGGGGGAGAAGGCTTCCTACGAGCAGTACTTC. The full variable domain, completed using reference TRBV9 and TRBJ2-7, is DSGVTQTPKHLITATGQRVTLRCSPRSGDLSVYWYQQSLDQGLQFLIQYYNGEERAKGNILERFSAQQFPDLHSELNLSSLELGDSALYFCASRAGEKASYEQYFGPGTRLTVT.

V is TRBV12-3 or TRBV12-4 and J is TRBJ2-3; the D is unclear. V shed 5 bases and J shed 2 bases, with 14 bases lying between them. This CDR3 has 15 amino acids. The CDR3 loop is CASSQTNGNTDTQYF. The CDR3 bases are TGTGCCAGCAGTCAAACTAACGGTAACACAGATACGCAGTATTTT.

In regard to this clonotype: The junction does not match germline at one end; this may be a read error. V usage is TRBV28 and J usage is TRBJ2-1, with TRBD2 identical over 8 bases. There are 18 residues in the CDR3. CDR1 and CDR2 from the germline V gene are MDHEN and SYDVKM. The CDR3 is CASSLLVLAESSYNKQFF. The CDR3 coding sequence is TGTGCCAGCAGTTTACTCGTACTAGCGGAAAGCTCCTACAATAAGCAGTTCTTC.

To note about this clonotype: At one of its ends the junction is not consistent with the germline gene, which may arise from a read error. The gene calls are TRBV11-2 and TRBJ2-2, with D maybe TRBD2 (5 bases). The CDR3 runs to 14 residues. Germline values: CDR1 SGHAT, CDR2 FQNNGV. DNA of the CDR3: TGTACCAGCAGCTTAGAACCCGGAGCCGGGGAGCTGCTTTTT. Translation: CTSSLEPGAGELLF. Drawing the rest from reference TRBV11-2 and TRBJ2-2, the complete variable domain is EAGVAQSPRYKIIEKRQSVAFWCNPISGHATLYWYQQILGQGPKLLIQFQNNGVVDDSQLPKDRFSAERLKGVDSTLKIQPAKLEDSAVYLCTSSLEPGAGELLFGEGSRLTVL.

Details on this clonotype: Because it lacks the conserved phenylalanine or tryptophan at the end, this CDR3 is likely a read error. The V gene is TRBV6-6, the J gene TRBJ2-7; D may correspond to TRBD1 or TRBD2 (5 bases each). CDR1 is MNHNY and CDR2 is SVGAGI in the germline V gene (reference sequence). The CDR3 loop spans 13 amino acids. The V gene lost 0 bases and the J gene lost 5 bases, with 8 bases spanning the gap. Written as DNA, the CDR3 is TGTGCCAGCAGTTACTCCGGGGACCACGAGCAGTACTTA. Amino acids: CASSYSGDHEQYL.